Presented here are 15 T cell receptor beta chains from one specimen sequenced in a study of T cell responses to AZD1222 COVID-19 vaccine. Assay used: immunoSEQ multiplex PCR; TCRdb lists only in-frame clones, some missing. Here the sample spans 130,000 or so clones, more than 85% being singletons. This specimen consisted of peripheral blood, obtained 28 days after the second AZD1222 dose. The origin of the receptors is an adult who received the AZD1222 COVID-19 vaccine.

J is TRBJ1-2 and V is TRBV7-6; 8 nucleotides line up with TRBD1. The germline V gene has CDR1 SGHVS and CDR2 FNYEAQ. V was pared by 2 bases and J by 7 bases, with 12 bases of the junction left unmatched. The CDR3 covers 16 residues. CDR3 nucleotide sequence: TGTGCCAGCAGCTTAAGACAGGGGCCCGAGGTTGGTGGCTACACCTTC. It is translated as CASSLRQGPEVGGYTF. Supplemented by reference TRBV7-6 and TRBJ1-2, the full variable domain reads GAGVSQSPRYKVTKRGQDVALRCDPISGHVSLYWYRQALGQGPEFLTYFNYEAQQDKSGLPNDRFSAERPEGSISTLTIQRTEQRDSAMYRCASSLRQGPEVGGYTFGSGTRLTVV.

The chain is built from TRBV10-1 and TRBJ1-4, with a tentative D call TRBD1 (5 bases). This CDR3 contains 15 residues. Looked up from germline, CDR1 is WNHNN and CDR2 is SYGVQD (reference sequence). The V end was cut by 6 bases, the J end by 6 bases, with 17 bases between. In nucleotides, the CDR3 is TGCGCCAGCAGGGGGACGATGAGTGCGGATGAAAAACTGTTTTTT. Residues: CASRGTMSADEKLFF.

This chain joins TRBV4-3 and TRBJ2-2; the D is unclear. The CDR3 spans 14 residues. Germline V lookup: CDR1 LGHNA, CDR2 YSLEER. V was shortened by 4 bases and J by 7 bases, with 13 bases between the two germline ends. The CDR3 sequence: CASSPTFTNGELFF. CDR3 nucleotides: TGCGCCAGCAGCCCCACGTTCACGAACGGGGAGCTGTTTTTT.

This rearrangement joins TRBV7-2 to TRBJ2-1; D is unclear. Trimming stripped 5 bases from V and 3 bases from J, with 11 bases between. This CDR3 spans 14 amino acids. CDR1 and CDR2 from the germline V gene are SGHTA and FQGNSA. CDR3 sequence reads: CASSPGRIYNEQFF. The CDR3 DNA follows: TGTGCCAGCAGCCCCGGCCGGATCTACAATGAGCAGTTCTTC.

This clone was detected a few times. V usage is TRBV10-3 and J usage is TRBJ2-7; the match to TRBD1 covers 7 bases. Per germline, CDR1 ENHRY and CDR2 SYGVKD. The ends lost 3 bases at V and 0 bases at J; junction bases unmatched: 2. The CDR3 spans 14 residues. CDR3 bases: TGTGCCATCAGTGACGGGACAGCCTCCTACGAGCAGTACTTC. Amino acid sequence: CAISDGTASYEQYF.

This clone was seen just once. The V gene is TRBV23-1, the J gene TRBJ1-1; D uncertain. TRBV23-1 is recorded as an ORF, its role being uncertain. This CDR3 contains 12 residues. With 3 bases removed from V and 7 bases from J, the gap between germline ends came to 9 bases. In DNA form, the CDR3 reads TGCGCCAGCAGTCACCGGCGGATTGAAGCTTTCTTT. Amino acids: CASSHRRIEAFF.

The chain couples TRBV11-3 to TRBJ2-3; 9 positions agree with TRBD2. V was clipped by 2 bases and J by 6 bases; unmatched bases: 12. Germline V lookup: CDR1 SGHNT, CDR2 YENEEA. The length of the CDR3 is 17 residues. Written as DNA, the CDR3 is TGTGCCAGCAGCTTAATTGTAGCGGCGGGAGGGGTGGATACGCAGTATTTT. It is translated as CASSLIVAAGGVDTQYF. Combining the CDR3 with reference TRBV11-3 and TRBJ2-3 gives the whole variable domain EAGVVQSPRYKIIEKKQPVAFWCNPISGHNTLYWYLQNLGQGPELLIRYENEEAVDDSQLPKDRFSAERLKGVDSTLKIQPAELGDSAVYLCASSLIVAAGGVDTQYFGPGTRLTVL.

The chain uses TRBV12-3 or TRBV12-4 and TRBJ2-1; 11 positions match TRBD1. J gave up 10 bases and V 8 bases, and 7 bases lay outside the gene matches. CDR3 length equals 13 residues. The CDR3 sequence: CASLGQGAREQFF. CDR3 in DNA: TGTGCCAGCCTCGGACAGGGGGCTAGAGAGCAGTTCTTC.

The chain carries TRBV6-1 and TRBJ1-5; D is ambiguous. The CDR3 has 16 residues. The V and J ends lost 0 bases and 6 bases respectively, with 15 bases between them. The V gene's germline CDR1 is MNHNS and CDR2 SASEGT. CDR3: CASSEALDVLAQPQHF. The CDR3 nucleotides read TGTGCCAGCAGTGAAGCCCTCGACGTGCTGGCTCAGCCCCAGCATTTT.

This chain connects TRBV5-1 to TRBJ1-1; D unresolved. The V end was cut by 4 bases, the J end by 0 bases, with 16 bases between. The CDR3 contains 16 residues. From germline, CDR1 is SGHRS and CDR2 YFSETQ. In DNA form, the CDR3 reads TGCGCCAGCAGCGCGGTCGGGTTGGACTTGAACACTGAAGCTTTCTTT. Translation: CASSAVGLDLNTEAFF.

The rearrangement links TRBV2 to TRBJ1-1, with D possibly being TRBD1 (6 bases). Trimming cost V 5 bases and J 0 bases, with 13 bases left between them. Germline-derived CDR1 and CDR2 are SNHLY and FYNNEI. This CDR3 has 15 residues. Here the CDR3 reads CASSLQTGVNTEAFF. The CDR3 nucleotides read TGTGCCAGCAGTCTACAGACAGGAGTGAACACTGAAGCTTTCTTT.

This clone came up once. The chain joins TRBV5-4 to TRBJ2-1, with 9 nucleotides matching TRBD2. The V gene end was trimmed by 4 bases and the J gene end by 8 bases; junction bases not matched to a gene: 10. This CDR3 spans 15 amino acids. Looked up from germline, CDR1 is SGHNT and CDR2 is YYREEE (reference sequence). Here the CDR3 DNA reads TGTGCCAGCAGCCCGGCCCAGCGGGAGGCGGATGAGCAGTTCTTC. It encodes CASSPAQREADEQFF.

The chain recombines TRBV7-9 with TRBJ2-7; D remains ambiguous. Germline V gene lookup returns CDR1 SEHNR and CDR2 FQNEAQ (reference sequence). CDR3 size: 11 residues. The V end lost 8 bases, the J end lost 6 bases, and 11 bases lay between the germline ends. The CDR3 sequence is CASAESAEQYF. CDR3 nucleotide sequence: TGTGCCAGCGCCGAGTCCGCCGAGCAGTACTTC.

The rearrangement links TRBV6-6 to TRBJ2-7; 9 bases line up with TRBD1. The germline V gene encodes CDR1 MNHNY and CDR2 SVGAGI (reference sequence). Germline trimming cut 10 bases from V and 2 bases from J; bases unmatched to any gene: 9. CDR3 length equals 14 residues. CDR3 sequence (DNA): TGTGCCACCCAAGACGGGGACAGGGCCTACGAGCAGTACGTC. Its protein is CATQDGDRAYEQYV.

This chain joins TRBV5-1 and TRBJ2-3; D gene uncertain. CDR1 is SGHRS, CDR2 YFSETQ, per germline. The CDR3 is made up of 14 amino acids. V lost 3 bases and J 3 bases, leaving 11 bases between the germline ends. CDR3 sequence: CASSSYTETDTQYF. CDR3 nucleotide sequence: TGCGCCAGCAGCTCCTATACAGAAACAGATACGCAGTATTTT.